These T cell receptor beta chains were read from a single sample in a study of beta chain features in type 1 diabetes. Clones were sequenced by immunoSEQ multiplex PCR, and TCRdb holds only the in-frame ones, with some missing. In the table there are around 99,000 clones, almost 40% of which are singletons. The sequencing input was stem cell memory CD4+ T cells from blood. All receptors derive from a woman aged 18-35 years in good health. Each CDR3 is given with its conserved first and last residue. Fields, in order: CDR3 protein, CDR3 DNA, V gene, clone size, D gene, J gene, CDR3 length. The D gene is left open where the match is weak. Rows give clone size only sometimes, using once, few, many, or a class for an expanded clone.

CASSLGQGILYEQYF TGTGCCAGCAGCTTAGGACAGGGGATTCTCTACGAGCAGTACTTC TRBV7-2 . TRBD1 TRBJ2-7 15
CASCEGALEKLFF TGTGCCAGCTGCGAGGGGGCTCTTGAAAAACTGTTTTTT TRBV2 . TRBD1 TRBJ1-4 13
CASSSDRDLGEQYF TGTGCCAGCAGCTCGGACAGGGATCTAGGGGAGCAGTACTTC TRBV5-4 few TRBD1 TRBJ2-7 14
CASSPPSKTEKLFF TGTGCCAGCTCACCACCGAGCAAAACTGAAAAACTGTTTTTT TRBV18 . . TRBJ1-4 14
CASKPGGSGANVLTF TGTGCCAGCAAGCCCGGGGGGTCTGGGGCCAACGTCCTGACTTTC TRBV6-1 few TRBD2 TRBJ2-6 15
CASGLVLGGLAGGPVTGELFF TGTGCTAGTGGTTTGGTCCTCGGTGGACTAGCGGGAGGGCCGGTCACCGGGGAGCTGTTTTTT TRBV12-5 once TRBD2 TRBJ2-2 21
CASSLGTGTTDTQYF TGCGCCAGCAGCTTGGGGACAGGGACCACAGATACGCAGTATTTT TRBV5-1 . TRBD1 TRBJ2-3 15
CASFRTGGNAIYF TGTGCCAGCTTCCGGACAGGGGGAAACGCCATATATTTT TRBV19 . TRBD1 TRBJ1-3 13
CASSFRQSPYEQYF TGTGCCAGCAGTTTTAGACAGTCCCCTTACGAGCAGTACTTC TRBV27 . . TRBJ2-7 14
CASSSAGRSYNEQFF TGTGCCAGCAGCTCTGCGGGACGGTCCTACAATGAGCAGTTCTTC TRBV7-2 few . TRBJ2-1 15
CSTGSYEQYF TGCAGTACAGGGTCCTACGAGCAGTACTTC TRBV20-1 few . TRBJ2-7 10
CASSLYRGTGSYSGANVLTF TGCGCCAGCAGCTTGTACCGTGGGACAGGCTCCTACTCTGGGGCCAACGTCCTGACTTTC TRBV5-1 few TRBD1 TRBJ2-6 20
CASSLDGLGGYEQYF TGTGCCAGCAGCTTAGATGGCCTCGGGGGCTACGAGCAGTACTTC TRBV11-2 . . TRBJ2-7 15
CASGQVDTGELFF TGCGCCAGCGGACAGGTAGACACCGGGGAGCTGTTTTTT TRBV5-1 . TRBD1 TRBJ2-2 13
CASSRGVIGVYEQYF TGTGCCAGCAGCCGGGGGGTAATTGGGGTCTACGAGCAGTACTTC TRBV7-2 . TRBD2 TRBJ2-7 15
CASSLRAGDTNEQFF TGTGCCAGCAGCTTAAGGGCGGGAGATACGAATGAGCAGTTCTTC TRBV7-9 few TRBD2 TRBJ2-1 15
CASSLRYWEVEFF TGTGCCAGCAGCTTAAGGTATTGGGAGGTCGAGTTCTTC TRBV7-9 few . TRBJ2-1 13
CASSLGTRGVSTGELFF TGTGCCAGCAGCTTAGGGACCAGGGGCGTAAGCACCGGGGAGCTGTTTTTT TRBV13 . . TRBJ2-2 17
CSVGLAGRIDTQYF TGCAGCGTTGGACTAGCGGGACGAATAGATACGCAGTATTTT TRBV29-1 few TRBD2 TRBJ2-3 14
CASSFTSVLGETQYF TGTGCCAGCAGCTTCACTAGCGTACTGGGTGAGACCCAGTACTTC TRBV11-2 . TRBD2 TRBJ2-5 15
CASSSNPTGGTDTQYF TGCGCCAGCAGCTCAAACCCAACAGGGGGCACAGATACGCAGTATTTT TRBV5-1 . TRBD1 TRBJ2-3 16
CASSLDRVVGELFF TGTGCCAGCAGCCTGGACAGGGTAGTCGGGGAGCTGTTTTTT TRBV7-4 few TRBD1 TRBJ2-2 14
CARQFEGYTF TGTGCCAGACAGTTTGAGGGCTACACCTTC TRBV2 few . TRBJ1-2 10
CASSLVASGSTDTQYF TGCGCCAGCAGCTTGGTCGCTAGCGGGAGCACAGATACGCAGTATTTT TRBV5-1 . TRBD2 TRBJ2-3 16
CAWSGGGTGLYEQYF TGTGCCTGGAGTGGAGGAGGGACAGGGCTGTACGAGCAGTACTTC TRBV30 few TRBD1 TRBJ2-7 15
CASSLVDGGQYF TGTGCCAGCAGCTTGGTCGACGGAGGGCAGTACTTC TRBV7-8 . . TRBJ2-7 12
CASSLAGRVREQYF TGTGCCAGCAGCTTAGCAGGCAGGGTGAGGGAGCAGTACTTC TRBV11-1 few . TRBJ2-7 14
CATSRDTGYDPWALFF TGTGCCACCAGCAGAGATACAGGGTATGACCCTTGGGCACTGTTTTTT TRBV15 few . TRBJ1-4 16
CATTGQLNTEAFF TGTGCCACCACGGGACAGCTGAACACTGAAGCTTTCTTT TRBV2 . TRBD1 TRBJ1-1 13
CASSRGTTGPTEAFF TGTGCCAGCTCACGGGGAACGACAGGTCCTACTGAAGCTTTCTTT TRBV18 . . TRBJ1-1 15
CASSLARLRERGEQYF TGTGCCAGCAGCTTAGCGCGTTTGCGGGAGCGGGGCGAGCAGTACTTC TRBV7-2 . TRBD2 TRBJ2-7 16
CASSQSGGTYNEQFF TGTGCCAGCTCTCAAAGCGGGGGGACCTACAATGAGCAGTTCTTC TRBV18 . TRBD2 TRBJ2-1 15
CASSQDPLAGGGSVHEQFF TGCGCCAGCAGCCAAGATCCCCTAGCGGGAGGAGGATCGGTCCATGAGCAGTTCTTC TRBV4-3 . TRBD2 TRBJ2-1 19
CATSRVMTSANTGELFF TGTGCCACCAGCAGAGTAATGACTAGCGCTAACACCGGGGAGCTGTTTTTT TRBV15 . TRBD2 TRBJ2-2 17
CAWSVYAGVKNNEQFF TGTGCCTGGAGTGTATACGCGGGAGTGAAGAACAATGAGCAGTTCTTC TRBV30 . TRBD2 TRBJ2-1 16
CATQGQGAKGETQYF TGTGCCACCCAAGGGCAGGGGGCGAAAGGAGAGACCCAGTACTTC TRBV6-6 once TRBD1 TRBJ2-5 15
CASRRETANTEAFF TGCGCCAGCAGGCGTGAGACAGCGAACACTGAAGCTTTCTTT TRBV5-1 few . TRBJ1-1 14
CATSRDTGLAGGSYEQYF TGTGCCACCAGCAGAGATACGGGACTAGCGGGAGGGTCCTACGAGCAGTACTTC TRBV15 . TRBD2 TRBJ2-7 18
CASIQNGVGEAQYF TGTGCCAGCATCCAAAATGGGGTCGGGGAGGCCCAGTACTTC TRBV28 once . TRBJ2-5 14
CAISEAGVETQYF TGTGCCATCAGTGAGGCGGGAGTGGAGACCCAGTACTTC TRBV10-3 . TRBD2 TRBJ2-5 13
CASSLVRTGFTEQYF TGTGCCAGCAGCTTAGTCCGGACAGGGTTTACCGAGCAGTACTTC TRBV11-2 few TRBD1 TRBJ2-7 15